The rows below give T cell receptor beta chains drawn from one sample of a study of vaccination effects on CD4 cells after COVID-19. These receptors' targets are unknown. Profiled with immunoSEQ multiplex PCR; TCRdb holds only in-frame clones, not every one. The sample holds around 25,000 clones, 75% to 85% seen once. Sequencing used CD4+ T cells from PBMCs cultured with SARS-CoV-2 spike peptides, obtained after COVID-19 vaccination. The receptor source for this set is a human donor who received a COVID-19 vaccine. Some clones in this sample may be carry-over from other donors' samples. The CDR3 runs from the conserved cysteine through the conserved F or W. The D gene is left open where the match is weak. Some rows have no size entry. The others give once, few or many, or a class for an expanded clone.

j_call d_call clone_size v_call cdr3_nt cdr3_aa
TRBJ1-2 NA once TRBV19 TGTGCCAGTTATGGAAGGGCGTATGGCTACACCTTC CASYGRAYGYTF
TRBJ1-6 TRBD1 NA TRBV30 TGTGCCTGGGGAGACAGGGATAATTCACCCCTCCACTTT CAWGDRDNSPLHF
TRBJ1-6 NA NA TRBV6-5 TGTGCCAGCAGACAGGGTAGTTCACCCCTCCACTTT CASRQGSSPLHF
TRBJ1-2 NA NA TRBV3-1/TRBV3-2 TGTGCCAGCAGCCAAACCCACAGGGCAGGCTACACCTTC CASSQTHRAGYTF
TRBJ1-6 TRBD1 NA TRBV3-1/TRBV3-2 TGTGCCAGCAGCAGGACAGGGGGCGAGTCACCCCTCCACTTT CASSRTGGESPLHF
TRBJ1-1 TRBD1 once TRBV7-9 TGTGCCAGCAGTTTGCACACAGGGGGCACTGAAGCTTTCTTT CASSLHTGGTEAFF
TRBJ1-1 NA NA TRBV7-3 TGTGCCAGCAGCTTATCGGCTAACACTGAAGCTTTCTTT CASSLSANTEAFF
TRBJ1-6 NA NA TRBV27 TGTGCCAGCAGTTTTTATGGACGGGTTAATTCACCCCTCCACTTT CASSFYGRVNSPLHF
TRBJ2-1 TRBD2 NA TRBV20-1 TGCAGTGCTAGTAGGGTGACTAGCGGGGGACCCTCCTACAATGAGCAGTTCTTC CSASRVTSGGPSYNEQFF
TRBJ1-1 NA NA TRBV3-1/TRBV3-2 TGTGCCAGCAGCCAAGAAGGAGGGAATGTGGCTTTCTTT CASSQEGGNVAFF